One sample yielded the 5 T cell receptor beta chains listed below, sequenced in a study of OX40 agonist ivuxolimab in advanced cancers. Library prep was done by the immunoSEQ multiplex PCR assay. Here the immuneACCESS table is served through TCRdb, limited to in-frame sequences with V and J called. Missing clones are a known gap in these copies; in checked studies unresolved V genes cover under half, and the rest lacks a known reason. This sample lists roughly 48,000 clones; approximately 86% were detected once. Of the sample, roughly 1.2% is held by the ten largest clones. The material was CD4+ or CD8+ T cells sorted from blood, obtained in a trial of the OX40 agonist ivuxolimab. The receptors come from an adult with an advanced solid tumor such as melanoma, head and neck, liver or kidney cancer.

The chain has TRBV7-2 and TRBJ2-1; possible D gene TRBD2, 7 bases. V was trimmed by 0 bases and J by 9 bases, leaving 15 bases between them. The CDR3 has 15 residues. Germline V gene sequence: CDR1 SGHTA, CDR2 FQGNSA. The CDR3 loop reads CASSLAGGPIGEQFF. The CDR3 coding sequence is TGTGCCAGCAGCTTAGCGGGGGGGCCTATCGGTGAGCAGTTCTTC.

This clone was seen a single time. The chain uses TRBV30 and TRBJ2-2, with no clear D. The CDR3 covers 13 residues. V lost 3 bases and J lost 5, with 10 bases in between. Germline CDR1 reads GTSNPN; CDR2 reads SVGIG (reference sequence). CDR3 bases: TGTGCCTGGAGGACCCCTGGGACCGGGGAGCTGTTTTTT. Protein: CAWRTPGTGELFF.

V and J are TRBV15 and TRBJ2-7; D remains unclear. Trimming took off 3 bases at V and 6 bases at J, with 18 bases between the two ends. The CDR3 spans 15 residues. Per the germline V gene, CDR1 is LNHNV and CDR2 is YYDKDF (reference sequence). For the CDR3, the DNA is TGTGCCACCAGCAGGAATTTTTGGGGTTCCCGCGAGCAGTACTTC. This gives the protein CATSRNFWGSREQYF. The full variable domain, with the rest looked up from reference TRBV15 and TRBJ2-7, is DAMVIQNPRYQVTQFGKPVTLSCSQTLNHNVMYWYQQKSSQAPKLLFHYYDKDFNNEADTPDNFQSRRPNTSFCFLDIRSPGLGDTAMYLCATSRNFWGSREQYFGPGTRLTVT.

The chain uses TRBV30 and TRBJ2-4; possibly TRBD1 for D (6 bases). Trimming took off 0 bases at V and 2 bases at J, with 11 bases between the two ends. CDR1 and CDR2 from the germline V gene are GTSNPN and SVGIG (reference sequence). CDR3 size: 15 residues. The CDR3 loop is CAWSVRGLTKNIQYF. The CDR3, as DNA: TGTGCCTGGAGTGTAAGGGGGTTGACCAAAAACATTCAGTACTTC.

The gene calls are TRBV7-2 and TRBJ2-5, with a weak D call TRBD2 (6 bases). V was cut by 7 bases and J by 2 bases, with 14 bases left in between. From germline, CDR1 is SGHTA and CDR2 FQGNSA. The CDR3 spans 14 residues. The chain's CDR3 is CASKMVGGQETQYF. The CDR3 DNA sequence: TGTGCCAGCAAAATGGTGGGGGGACAAGAGACCCAGTACTTC.